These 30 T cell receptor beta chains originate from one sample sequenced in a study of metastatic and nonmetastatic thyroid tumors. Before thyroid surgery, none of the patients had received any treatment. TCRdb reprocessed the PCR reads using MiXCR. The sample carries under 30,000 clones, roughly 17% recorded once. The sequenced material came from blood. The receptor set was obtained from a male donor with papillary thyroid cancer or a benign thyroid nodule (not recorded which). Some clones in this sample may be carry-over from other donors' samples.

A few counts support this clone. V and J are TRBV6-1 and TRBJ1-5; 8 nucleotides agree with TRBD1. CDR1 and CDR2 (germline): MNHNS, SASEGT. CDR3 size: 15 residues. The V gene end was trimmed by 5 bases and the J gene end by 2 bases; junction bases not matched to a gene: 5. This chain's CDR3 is CASSSPGQGNQPQHF. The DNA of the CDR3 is TGTGCCAGCAGTTCCCCGGGACAGGGCAATCAGCCCCAGCATTTT.

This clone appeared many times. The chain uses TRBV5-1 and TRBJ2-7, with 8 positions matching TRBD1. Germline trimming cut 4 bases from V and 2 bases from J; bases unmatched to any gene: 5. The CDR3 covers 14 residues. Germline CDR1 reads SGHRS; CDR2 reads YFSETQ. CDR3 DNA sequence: TGCGCCAGCAGCAAAGGACAGGGCCCCTACGAGCAGTACTTC. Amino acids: CASSKGQGPYEQYF. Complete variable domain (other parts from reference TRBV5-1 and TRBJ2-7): KAGVTQTPRYLIKTRGQQVTLSCSPISGHRSVSWYQQTPGQGLQFLFEYFSETQRNKGNFPGRFSGRQFSNSRSEMNVSTLELGDSALYLCASSKGQGPYEQYFGPGTRLTVT.

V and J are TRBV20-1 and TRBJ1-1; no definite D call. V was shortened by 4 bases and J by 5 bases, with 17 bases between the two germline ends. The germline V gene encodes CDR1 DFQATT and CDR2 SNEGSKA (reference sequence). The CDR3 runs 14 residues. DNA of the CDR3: TGCAGTGCTACCTATTCGGGTTTGGGTACTGAAGCTTTCTTT. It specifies CSATYSGLGTEAFF.

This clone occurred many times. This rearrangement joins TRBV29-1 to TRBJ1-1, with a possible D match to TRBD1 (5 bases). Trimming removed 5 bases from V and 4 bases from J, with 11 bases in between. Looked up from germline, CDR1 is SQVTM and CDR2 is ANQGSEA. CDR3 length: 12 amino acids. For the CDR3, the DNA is TGCAGCGTTACGGGGGTCGGCACTGAAGCTTTCTTT. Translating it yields CSVTGVGTEAFF.

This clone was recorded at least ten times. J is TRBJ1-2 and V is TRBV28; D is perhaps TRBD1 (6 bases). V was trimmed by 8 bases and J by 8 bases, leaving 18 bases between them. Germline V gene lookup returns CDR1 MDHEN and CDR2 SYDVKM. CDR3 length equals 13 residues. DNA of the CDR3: TGTGCCAGCGGAGAGGGGGGTTTAGGAGGCTACACCTTC. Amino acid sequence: CASGEGGLGGYTF.

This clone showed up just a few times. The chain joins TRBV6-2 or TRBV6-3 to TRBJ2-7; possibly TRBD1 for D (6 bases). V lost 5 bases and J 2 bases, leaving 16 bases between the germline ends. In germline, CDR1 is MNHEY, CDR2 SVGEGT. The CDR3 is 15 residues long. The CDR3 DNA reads TGTGCCAGCAGTCAATACAGGGAGAGACCCTACGAGCAGTACTTC. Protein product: CASSQYRERPYEQYF.

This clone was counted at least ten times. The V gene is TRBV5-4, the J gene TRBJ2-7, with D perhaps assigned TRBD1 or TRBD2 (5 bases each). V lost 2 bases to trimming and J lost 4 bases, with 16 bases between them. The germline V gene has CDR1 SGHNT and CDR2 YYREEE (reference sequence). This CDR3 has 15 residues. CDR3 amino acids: CASSLTRGVSYEQYF. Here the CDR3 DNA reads TGTGCCAGCAGCTTAACCCGAGGGGTTTCGTACGAGCAGTACTTC.

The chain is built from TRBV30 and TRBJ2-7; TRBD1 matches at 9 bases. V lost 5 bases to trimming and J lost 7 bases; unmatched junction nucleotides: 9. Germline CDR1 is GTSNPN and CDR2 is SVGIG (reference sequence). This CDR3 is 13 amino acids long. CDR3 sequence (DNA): TGTGCCTGGTCCGGGACAGGGATATGGGAGCAGTACTTC. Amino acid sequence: CAWSGTGIWEQYF.

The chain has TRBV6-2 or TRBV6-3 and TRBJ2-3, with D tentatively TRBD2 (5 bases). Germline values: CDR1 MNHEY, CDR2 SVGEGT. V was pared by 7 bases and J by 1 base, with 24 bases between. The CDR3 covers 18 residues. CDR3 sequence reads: CASISHSGRVGGTDTQYF. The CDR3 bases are TGTGCCAGCATTAGCCATTCCGGGCGGGTCGGGGGCACAGATACGCAGTATTTT.

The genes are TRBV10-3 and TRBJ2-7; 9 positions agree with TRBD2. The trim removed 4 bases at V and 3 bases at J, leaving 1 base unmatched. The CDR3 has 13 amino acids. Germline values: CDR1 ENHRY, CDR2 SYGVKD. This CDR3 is CAISGAGGYEQYF. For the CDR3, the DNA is TGTGCCATCAGTGGAGCGGGGGGCTACGAGCAGTACTTC.

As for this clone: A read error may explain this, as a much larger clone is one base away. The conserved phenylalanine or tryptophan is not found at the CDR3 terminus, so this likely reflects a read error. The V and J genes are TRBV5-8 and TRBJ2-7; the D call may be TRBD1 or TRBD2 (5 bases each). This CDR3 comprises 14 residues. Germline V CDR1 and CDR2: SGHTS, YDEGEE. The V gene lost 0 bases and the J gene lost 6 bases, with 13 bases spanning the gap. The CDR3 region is CASSLGGPGREQYS. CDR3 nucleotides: TGTGCCAGCAGCTTGGGAGGGCCGGGGCGCGAGCAGTACTCC.

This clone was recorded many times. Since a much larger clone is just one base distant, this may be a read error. The CDR3 nucleotides are TGTGCCTGGAATAGGAATTCACTCCTCCACTTT. As protein: CAWNRNSLLHF. This chain links TRBV30 with TRBJ1-6; no clear D. CDR1 and CDR2 (germline): GTSNPN, SVGIG (reference sequence). This CDR3 comprises 11 residues.

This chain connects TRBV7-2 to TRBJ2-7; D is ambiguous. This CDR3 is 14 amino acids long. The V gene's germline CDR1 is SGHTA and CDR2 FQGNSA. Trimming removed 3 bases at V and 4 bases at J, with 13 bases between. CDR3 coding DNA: TGTGCCAGCAGCTTTAGAGGAGCCAGTTACGAGCAGTACTTC. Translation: CASSFRGASYEQYF.

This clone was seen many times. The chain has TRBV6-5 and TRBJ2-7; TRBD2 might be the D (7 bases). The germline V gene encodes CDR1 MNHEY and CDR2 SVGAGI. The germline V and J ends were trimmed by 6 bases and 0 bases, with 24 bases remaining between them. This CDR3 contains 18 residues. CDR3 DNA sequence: TGTGCCAGCAGGGCGGAGGGGGGAAGGGGAGGGAACTCCTACGAGCAGTACTTC. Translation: CASRAEGGRGGNSYEQYF.

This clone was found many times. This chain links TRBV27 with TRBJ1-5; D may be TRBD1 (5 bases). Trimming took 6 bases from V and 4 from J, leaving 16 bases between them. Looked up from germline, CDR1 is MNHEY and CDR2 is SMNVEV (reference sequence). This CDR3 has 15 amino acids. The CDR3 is CASRTLGAGNQPQHF. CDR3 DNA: TGTGCCAGCAGAACACTAGGGGCCGGTAATCAGCCCCAGCATTTT.

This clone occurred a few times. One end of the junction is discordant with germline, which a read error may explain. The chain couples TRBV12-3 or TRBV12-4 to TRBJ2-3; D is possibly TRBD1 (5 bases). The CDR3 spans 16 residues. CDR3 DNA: TGTGCCAGCAGCTTAGGGGTACACCCGAGCACAGATACGCAGTATTTT. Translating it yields CASSLGVHPSTDTQYF.

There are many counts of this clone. The DNA of the CDR3 is TGTGCCAGCAGCGTTGCGGGGGTGGGTCAGCCCCAGCATTTT. Translation gives CASSVAGVGQPQHF. This chain joins TRBV6-1 and TRBJ1-5; D possibly corresponds to TRBD1 (5 bases). V lost 6 bases, J lost 6 bases, and 15 bases lay in between. Germline V gene data show CDR1 as MNHNS and CDR2 as SASEGT. The CDR3 sequence is 14 residues long.

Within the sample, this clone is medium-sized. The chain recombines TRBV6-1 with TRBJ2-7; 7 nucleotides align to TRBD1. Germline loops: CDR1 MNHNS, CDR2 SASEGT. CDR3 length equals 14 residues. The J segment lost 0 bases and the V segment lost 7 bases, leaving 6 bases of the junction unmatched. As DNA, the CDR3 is TGTGCCAGCAACCTGGGACAGAGCTCCTACGAGCAGTACTTC. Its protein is CASNLGQSSYEQYF.

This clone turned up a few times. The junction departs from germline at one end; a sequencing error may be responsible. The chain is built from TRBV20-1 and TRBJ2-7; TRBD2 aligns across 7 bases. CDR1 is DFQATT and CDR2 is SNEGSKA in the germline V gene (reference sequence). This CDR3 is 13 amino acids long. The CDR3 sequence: CSARAGTRYEQYF. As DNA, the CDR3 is TGCAGTGCGAGAGCGGGAACTAGGTACGAGCAGTACTTC.

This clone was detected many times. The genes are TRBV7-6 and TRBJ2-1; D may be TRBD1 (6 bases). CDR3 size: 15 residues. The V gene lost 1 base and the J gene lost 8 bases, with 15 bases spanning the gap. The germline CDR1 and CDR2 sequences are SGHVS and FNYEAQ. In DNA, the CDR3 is TGTGCCAGCAGCTTAGGTCCTACTGGGGGCGATGAGCAGTTCTTC. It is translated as CASSLGPTGGDEQFF.

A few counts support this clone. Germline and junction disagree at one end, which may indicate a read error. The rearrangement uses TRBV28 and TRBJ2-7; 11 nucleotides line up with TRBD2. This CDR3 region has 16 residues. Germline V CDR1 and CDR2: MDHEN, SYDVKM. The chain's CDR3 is CASSFEVLAGGYQHYF. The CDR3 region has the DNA TGTGCCAGCAGCTTTGAGGTCCTAGCGGGAGGCTACCAGCATTACTTC.

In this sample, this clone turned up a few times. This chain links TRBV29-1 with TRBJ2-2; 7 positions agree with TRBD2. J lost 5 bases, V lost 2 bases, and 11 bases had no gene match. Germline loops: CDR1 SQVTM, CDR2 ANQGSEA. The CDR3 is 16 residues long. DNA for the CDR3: TGCAGCGTTGAATTATTCAGCGGGAAATCGACCGGGGAGCTGTTTTTT. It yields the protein CSVELFSGKSTGELFF.

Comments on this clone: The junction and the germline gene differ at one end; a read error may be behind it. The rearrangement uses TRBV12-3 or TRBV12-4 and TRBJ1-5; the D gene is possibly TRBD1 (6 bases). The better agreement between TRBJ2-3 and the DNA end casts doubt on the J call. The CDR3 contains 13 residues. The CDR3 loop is CAGSFGRGQPQYF. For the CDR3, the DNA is TGTGCCGGCAGTTTCGGCAGGGGCCAGCCCCAGTATTTT.

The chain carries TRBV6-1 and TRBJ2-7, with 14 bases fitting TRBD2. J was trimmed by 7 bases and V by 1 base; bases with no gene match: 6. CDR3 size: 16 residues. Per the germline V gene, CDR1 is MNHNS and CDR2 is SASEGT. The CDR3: CASSEGLAGGPKEQYF. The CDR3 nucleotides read TGTGCCAGCAGTGAAGGACTAGCGGGAGGGCCTAAAGAGCAGTACTTC.

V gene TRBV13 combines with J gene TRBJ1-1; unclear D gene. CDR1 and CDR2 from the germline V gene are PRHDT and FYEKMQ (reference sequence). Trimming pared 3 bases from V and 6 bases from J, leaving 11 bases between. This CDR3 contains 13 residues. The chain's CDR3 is CASSFWPQPEAFF. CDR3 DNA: TGTGCCAGCAGCTTTTGGCCCCAACCTGAAGCTTTCTTT. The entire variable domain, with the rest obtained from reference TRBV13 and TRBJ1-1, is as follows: AAGVIQSPRHLIKEKRETATLKCYPIPRHDTVYWYQQGPGQDPQFLISFYEKMQSDKGSIPDRFSAQQFSDYHSELNMSSLELGDSALYFCASSFWPQPEAFFGQGTRLTVV.

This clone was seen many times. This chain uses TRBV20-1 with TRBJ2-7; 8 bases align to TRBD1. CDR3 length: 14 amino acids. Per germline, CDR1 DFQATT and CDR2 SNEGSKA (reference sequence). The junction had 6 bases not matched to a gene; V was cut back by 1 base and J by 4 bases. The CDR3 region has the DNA TGCAGTGCTAGAGGCCGTCAGGGGGCGTACGAGCAGTACTTC. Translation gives CSARGRQGAYEQYF.

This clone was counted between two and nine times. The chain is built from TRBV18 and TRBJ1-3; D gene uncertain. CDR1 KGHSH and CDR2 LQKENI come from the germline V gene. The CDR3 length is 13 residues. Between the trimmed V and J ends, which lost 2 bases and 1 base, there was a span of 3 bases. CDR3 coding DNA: TGTGCCAGCTCACCAGGGTCTGGAAACACCATATATTTT. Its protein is CASSPGSGNTIYF.

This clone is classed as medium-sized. CDR3 DNA: TGTGCCAGCAGTATAACCGGGACACCCTCCGATGAGCAGTTCTTC. It encodes CASSITGTPSDEQFF. This rearrangement joins TRBV2 to TRBJ2-1; a possible D gene is TRBD1 (6 bases). V lost 5 bases, J lost 8 bases, and 19 bases lay in between. Germline assignment: CDR1 SNHLY and CDR2 FYNNEI. The CDR3 loop spans 15 amino acids.

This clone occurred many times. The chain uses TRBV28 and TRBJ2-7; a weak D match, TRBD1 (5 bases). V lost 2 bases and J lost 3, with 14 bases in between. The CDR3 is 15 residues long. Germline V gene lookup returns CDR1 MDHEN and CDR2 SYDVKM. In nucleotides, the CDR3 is TGTGCCAGCAGTTTAATCAGTGGGGCTATCTACGAGCAGTACTTC. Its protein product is CASSLISGAIYEQYF.

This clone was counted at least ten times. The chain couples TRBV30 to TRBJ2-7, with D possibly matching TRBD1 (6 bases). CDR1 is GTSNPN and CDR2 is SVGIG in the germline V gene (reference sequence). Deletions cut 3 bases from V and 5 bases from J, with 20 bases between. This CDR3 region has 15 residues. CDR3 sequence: CAWRPQQGYWHEQYF. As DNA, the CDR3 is TGTGCCTGGAGGCCACAGCAGGGGTATTGGCACGAGCAGTACTTC.